These 25 T cell receptor beta chains originate from one sample sequenced in a study of T cell repertoires in cytomegalovirus infection. TCRdb analysed the reads with MiXCR anew, one entry per CDR3 protein. The sample records about 250,000 distinct CDR3 sequences, over 9% being singletons. The sequencing sample was made of PBMCs. Source of these receptors: a human donor in good health (CMV status not recorded). Some clones in this sample may be carry-over from other donors' samples.

The sample holds many counts of this clonotype. The chain employs TRBV12-3 or TRBV12-4 and TRBJ1-5; D remains ambiguous. Deletions cut 6 bases from V and 0 bases from J, with 12 bases between. This CDR3 has 15 amino acids. CDR3 bases: TGTGCCAGCAGCCGGACGGAGACTAGCAATCAGCCCCAGCATTTT. It translates to CASSRTETSNQPQHF.

This clonotype was observed a few times. The rearrangement uses TRBV28 and TRBJ2-7, with 8 bases fitting TRBD1. Germline-derived CDR1 and CDR2 are MDHEN and SYDVKM. This CDR3 contains 15 residues. After removal of 8 bases from V and 0 bases from J, the junction contained 9 bases not matched to a gene. Here the CDR3 reads CASVPGGLSSYEQYF. CDR3 nucleotide sequence: TGTGCCAGCGTCCCAGGGGGCCTAAGCTCCTACGAGCAGTACTTC.

This clonotype was seen ten or more times. The chain links TRBV6-4 to TRBJ2-7; TRBD1 aligns across 10 bases. V gave up 5 bases and J gave up 6 bases; unmatched junction bases: 4. This CDR3 spans 13 amino acids. Germline V CDR1 and CDR2: MRHNA, SNTAGT. This CDR3 is CASSYGQGGEQYF. The CDR3 DNA follows: TGTGCCAGCAGTTACGGACAGGGGGGCGAGCAGTACTTC.

This clonotype has at least ten counts. V gene TRBV5-6 combines with J gene TRBJ1-1, with D perhaps TRBD1 (5 bases). Deletions cut 4 bases from V and 3 bases from J, with 16 bases between. The CDR3 sequence is 15 residues long. CDR1 and CDR2 (germline): SGHDT, YYEEEE. CDR3 sequence (DNA): TGTGCCAGCAGCCCTCGGTTGTTAGGGGACACTGAAGCTTTCTTT. This codes for CASSPRLLGDTEAFF.

This clonotype was seen only a few times. V gene TRBV20-1 combines with J gene TRBJ2-5, with 8 positions matching TRBD2. V was clipped by 1 base and J by 5 bases; unmatched bases: 3. The CDR3 extends over 13 amino acids. The germline V gene has CDR1 DFQATT and CDR2 SNEGSKA (reference sequence). Written as DNA, the CDR3 is TGCAGTGCTAGAGTAGCGGGGAGGGAGACCCAGTACTTC. This codes for CSARVAGRETQYF.

The sample holds many counts of this clonotype. V usage is TRBV7-2 and J usage is TRBJ1-5, with no clear D. Per the germline V gene, CDR1 is SGHTA and CDR2 is FQGNSA. The CDR3 extends over 14 amino acids. V was shortened by 1 base and J by 3 bases, with 7 bases between the two germline ends. The CDR3 is CASSLVGNNQPQHF. CDR3 coding DNA: TGTGCCAGCAGCTTAGTAGGGAACAATCAGCCCCAGCATTTT.

The table lists this clonotype with many counts. V and J are TRBV28 and TRBJ1-4; 8 bases agree with TRBD1. The CDR3 extends over 16 amino acids. Looked up from germline, CDR1 is MDHEN and CDR2 is SYDVKM. V trimming: 3 bases; J trimming: 3 bases; junction bases outside the gene matches: 6. This chain's CDR3 is CASSFSDRASNEKLFF. CDR3 bases: TGTGCCAGCAGTTTCTCGGACAGGGCCTCTAATGAAAAACTGTTTTTT.

This clonotype was picked up a small number of times. The chain carries TRBV10-3 and TRBJ2-5; 7 nucleotides align to TRBD1. Per the germline V gene, CDR1 is ENHRY and CDR2 is SYGVKD. V trimming: 6 bases; J trimming: 3 bases; junction bases outside the gene matches: 4. This CDR3 contains 13 residues. CDR3 in DNA: TGTGCCATCAGCTTTGGACAGGAAGAGACCCAGTACTTC. It codes for CAISFGQEETQYF.

This clonotype was detected ten times or more. This rearrangement joins TRBV6-4 to TRBJ2-1; D possibly corresponds to TRBD2 (7 bases). CDR3 length: 15 amino acids. Germline V gene data show CDR1 as MRHNA and CDR2 as SNTAGT. The V and J ends lost 5 bases and 3 bases respectively, with 14 bases between them. The CDR3 spells CASSSEGGGYNEQFF. As DNA, the CDR3 is TGTGCCAGCAGTTCCGAGGGGGGGGGCTACAATGAGCAGTTCTTC.

This clonotype was observed many times. The chain has TRBV19 and TRBJ2-7; 9 nucleotides agree with TRBD2. Unmatched junction bases numbered 7, after V lost 4 bases and J lost 3 bases. There are 15 residues in the CDR3. The germline CDR1 and CDR2 sequences are LNHDA and SQIVND (reference sequence). CDR3 sequence reads: CASSTVAGDDYEQYF. The CDR3 bases are TGTGCCAGTAGTACGGTAGCGGGAGACGACTACGAGCAGTACTTC. Together with reference TRBV19 and TRBJ2-7, the CDR3 gives the full variable domain: DGGITQSPKYLFRKEGQNVTLSCEQNLNHDAMYWYRQDPGQGLRLIYYSQIVNDFQKGDIAEGYSVSREKKESFPLTVTSAQKNPTAFYLCASSTVAGDDYEQYFGPGTRLTVT.

The V and J genes are TRBV14 and TRBJ2-3; 11 nucleotides agree with TRBD2. CDR3 length: 13 amino acids. The germline CDR1 and CDR2 sequences are SGHDN and FVKESK. The V segment lost 6 bases and the J segment 11 bases; nucleotides outside the gene matches: 7. The chain's CDR3 is CASSETSGAVQYF. The CDR3 DNA is TGTGCCAGCAGTGAGACTAGCGGGGCGGTGCAGTATTTT.

Of note for this clonotype: One base away lies a much larger clone, so this may be a sequencing read error. The chain recombines TRBV7-8 with TRBJ2-3, with D perhaps TRBD1 or TRBD2 (5 bases each). The CDR3 totals 14 residues. Germline CDR1 reads SGHVS; CDR2 reads FQNEAQ. The CDR3 protein is CASSRPRVGDTQDF. The CDR3, as DNA: TGTGCCAGCAGCCGACCCAGGGTCGGGGATACGCAGGATTTT. Variable domain in full (rest from reference TRBV7-8 and TRBJ2-3): GAGVSQSPRYKVAKRGQDVALRCDPISGHVSLFWYQQALGQGPEFLTYFQNEAQLDKSGLPSDRFFAERPEGSVSTLKIQRTQQEDSAVYLCASSRPRVGDTQDFGPGTRLTVL.

This clonotype was observed at least ten times. This chain connects TRBV4-3 to TRBJ2-5; no clear D. The CDR3 extends over 15 amino acids. V lost 0 bases, J lost 0 bases, and 8 bases lay in between. In germline, CDR1 is LGHNA, CDR2 YSLEER. CDR3 residues: CASSQDLAYQETQYF. CDR3 bases: TGCGCCAGCAGCCAAGATCTGGCCTACCAAGAGACCCAGTACTTC.

V is TRBV14 and J is TRBJ2-5, with unresolved D. Germline CDR1 SGHDN, CDR2 FVKESK. The V and J ends lost 1 base and 5 bases respectively, with 11 bases between them. This CDR3 has 14 amino acids. CDR3 loop: CASSQGRLRETQYF. In DNA form, the CDR3 reads TGTGCCAGCAGCCAAGGTCGACTCCGCGAGACCCAGTACTTC.

This clonotype was seen ten or more times. This rearrangement joins TRBV7-8 to TRBJ2-5; TRBD1 is a possible D gene (6 bases). V was trimmed by 6 bases and J by 1 base, leaving 15 bases between them. The germline V gene encodes CDR1 SGHVS and CDR2 FQNEAQ. The CDR3 is made up of 15 amino acids. The CDR3 reads CASRSIRDTQETQYF. CDR3 coding DNA: TGTGCCAGCAGGTCCATCCGGGACACCCAAGAGACCCAGTACTTC.

The chain is built from TRBV14 and TRBJ2-7; tentatively, D is TRBD1 (6 bases). V lost 5 bases and J lost 3, with 17 bases in between. In germline, CDR1 is SGHDN, CDR2 FVKESK. CDR3 length: 15 amino acids. This CDR3 is CASSKRQGGYYEQYF. Here the CDR3 DNA reads TGTGCCAGCAGCAAAAGACAAGGGGGTTACTACGAGCAGTACTTC.

The rearrangement joins TRBV29-1 to TRBJ2-5, with TRBD1 identical over 8 bases. V lost 5 bases, J lost 2 bases, and 4 bases stayed unmatched. Germline V gene data show CDR1 as SQVTM and CDR2 as ANQGSEA. The CDR3 loop spans 13 amino acids. The CDR3 protein is CSVLTGEQETQYF. In nucleotides, the CDR3 is TGCAGCGTTTTGACAGGGGAACAAGAGACCCAGTACTTC.

Only a few counts were recorded for this clonotype. The chain has TRBV5-6 and TRBJ2-3; the D is unclear. V lost 0 bases to trimming and J lost 0 bases, with 11 bases between them. The CDR3 spans 16 residues. Germline loops: CDR1 SGHDT, CDR2 YYEEEE. The CDR3, as DNA: TGTGCCAGCAGCTTGGGATGGACCCCCAGCACAGATACGCAGTATTTT. Translating gives CASSLGWTPSTDTQYF.

Ten or more counts support this clonotype. DNA of the CDR3: TGTGCCAGCAAGACCGGGACTAGCGAGATCTATGAGCAGTTCTTC. Residues: CASKTGTSEIYEQFF. J is TRBJ2-1 and V is TRBV6-2 or TRBV6-3, with 10 bases lining up with TRBD2. The V segment lost 7 bases and the J segment 8 bases; nucleotides outside the gene matches: 11. CDR1 is MNHEY, CDR2 SVGEGT, per germline. The CDR3 spans 15 residues.

This clonotype has a count of ten or more. V is TRBV5-5 and J is TRBJ1-2; D is unclear. The length of the CDR3 is 12 residues. From germline, CDR1 is SGHKS and CDR2 YYEKEE (reference sequence). V gave up 0 bases and J gave up 3 bases, with 3 bases separating them. The CDR3 is CASSLADYGYTF. The CDR3 coding sequence is TGTGCCAGCAGCTTGGCAGACTATGGCTACACCTTC.

This clonotype was detected ten times or more. The chain combines TRBV7-2 with TRBJ2-5; 9 bases line up with TRBD2. V lost 2 bases, J lost 1 base, and 2 bases stayed unmatched. There are 15 residues in the CDR3. Germline V gene lookup returns CDR1 SGHTA and CDR2 FQGNSA. The CDR3 coding sequence is TGTGCCAGCAGCTTAACTAGCGGGTCCCAAGAGACCCAGTACTTC. Translated, it gives CASSLTSGSQETQYF.

This clonotype was counted only a few times. The J gene is TRBJ2-6, the V gene TRBV28; unclear D gene. The V gene lost 7 bases and the J gene lost 4 bases, with 5 bases spanning the gap. The CDR3 runs to 12 residues. Germline CDR1 reads MDHEN; CDR2 reads SYDVKM. CDR3 loop: CASMPGANVLTF. CDR3 sequence (DNA): TGTGCCAGCATGCCGGGGGCCAACGTCCTGACTTTC.

The chain is built from TRBV20-1 and TRBJ2-3, with D perhaps TRBD1 or TRBD2 (6 bases each). V lost 5 bases and J 3 bases, leaving 15 bases between the germline ends. This CDR3 is built from 14 residues. Germline V lookup: CDR1 DFQATT, CDR2 SNEGSKA (reference sequence). CDR3 sequence: CSAGRGLGTDTQYF. The CDR3 DNA follows: TGCAGTGCTGGCCGGGGGCTGGGGACAGATACGCAGTATTTT.

The sample holds a few counts of this clonotype. This rearrangement joins TRBV20-1 to TRBJ1-4; D gene ambiguous. The CDR3 sequence is 13 residues long. The V and J ends lost 7 bases and 3 bases respectively, with 12 bases between them. Germline values: CDR1 DFQATT, CDR2 SNEGSKA (reference sequence). The CDR3 sequence: CSVGRGSNEKLFF. The CDR3 DNA reads as TGCAGTGTCGGGCGAGGGTCTAATGAAAAACTGTTTTTT.

This clonotype appeared a few times. The chain uses TRBV6-1 and TRBJ1-1, with 8 bases matching TRBD1. The CDR3 length is 15 residues. Trimming removed 7 bases from V and 2 bases from J; junction bases left unmatched: 9. The germline CDR1 and CDR2 sequences are MNHNS and SASEGT. CDR3 DNA sequence: TGTGCCAGCATCATAACAGGGACAGGAAACACTGAAGCTTTCTTT. Residues: CASIITGTGNTEAFF.